Listed below are T cell receptor beta chains from one sample, sequenced in a study of PD-1 blockade in classical Hodgkin lymphoma. The method was immunoSEQ multiplex PCR; TCRdb's version includes in-frame clones alone and lacks a portion of them. This table holds around 150,000 clones, about four fifths found once. Sequenced material: peripheral blood mononuclear cells (PBMCs), taken before the second cycle of nivolumab. Source of these receptors: a human donor with classical Hodgkin lymphoma. Both conserved end residues are trimmed from each CDR3. The order of the fields is V gene, CDR3 protein.

v_gene: TRBV2; CDR3aa: ASSETGREQPQH
v_gene: TRBV19; CDR3aa: ASSMIDRDVGYT
v_gene: TRBV19; CDR3aa: ASSIREGANVLT
v_gene: TRBV19; CDR3aa: ASSIMVTVKRNTIY
v_gene: TRBV29-1; CDR3aa: SVSGQGVGSPLH
v_gene: TRBV27; CDR3aa: ASSTGVANEQY
v_gene: TRBV10-3; CDR3aa: AISVSGTLSYEQY
v_gene: TRBV9; CDR3aa: ASSASLGVDTQY
v_gene: TRBV7-9; CDR3aa: ASSLRRDGELF
v_gene: TRBV6-4; CDR3aa: ASSTTSGRADNEQF
v_gene: TRBV6-1; CDR3aa: ASSDPSREGHQPQH
v_gene: TRBV7-2; CDR3aa: ASSLVGQPNQPQH
v_gene: TRBV5-6; CDR3aa: ASSLLSIMLTNYGYT
v_gene: TRBV13; CDR3aa: ASSLGGALINIQY
v_gene: TRBV11-1; CDR3aa: ASSGQSYEQY
v_gene: TRBV11-2; CDR3aa: ASSLVMNTEAF
v_gene: TRBV9; CDR3aa: ASSGLEGAQY
v_gene: TRBV7-2; CDR3aa: ASSRDESGYGYT
v_gene: TRBV7-9; CDR3aa: ASSSSGGWADTQY
v_gene: TRBV4-3; CDR3aa: ASSQGGQPHQPQH
v_gene: TRBV2; CDR3aa: ASSQLAGLFTDTQY
v_gene: TRBV6-1; CDR3aa: ASSETGRFYGYT
v_gene: TRBV2; CDR3aa: ASSETRRVNEQF
v_gene: TRBV4-2; CDR3aa: ASSPLSGGGTGELF
v_gene: TRBV12-5; CDR3aa: ASGFNLGGSEQY
v_gene: TRBV10-3; CDR3aa: AISESEDTQY
v_gene: TRBV6-6; CDR3aa: ASSRPYNEQF
v_gene: TRBV5-4; CDR3aa: ASSFGQGATDTQY
v_gene: TRBV5-1; CDR3aa: ASSLGHSNYGYT
v_gene: TRBV4-1; CDR3aa: ASSHRLGKETQY
v_gene: TRBV2; CDR3aa: ASRGGATDTQY
v_gene: TRBV4-2; CDR3aa: ASSQAGGRLQETQY
v_gene: TRBV5-1; CDR3aa: ASSTGTEGNEQF
v_gene: TRBV7-9; CDR3aa: ASSLVKGF
v_gene: TRBV19; CDR3aa: ASRARLSTGELF
v_gene: TRBV4-3; CDR3aa: ASSQDLLAESTDTQY
v_gene: TRBV10-3; CDR3aa: AIGQGAGNTIY
v_gene: TRBV6-5; CDR3aa: ASSRRGLQETQY
v_gene: TRBV6-5; CDR3aa: ASTPRGDTEAF
v_gene: TRBV18; CDR3aa: ASSPGVNTQY
v_gene: TRBV6-5; CDR3aa: ASRTGSNQPQH
v_gene: TRBV27; CDR3aa: ASSRPVAGGITDTQY
v_gene: TRBV28; CDR3aa: ASSFSRPPYGYT
v_gene: TRBV6-1; CDR3aa: ASSEFHVGSDTQY
v_gene: TRBV6-5; CDR3aa: ASSRAGNEQF
v_gene: TRBV6-1; CDR3aa: ASSEFSFPTDTQY
v_gene: TRBV7-9; CDR3aa: ASRYAGEEGIPGNTIY
v_gene: TRBV11-3; CDR3aa: ASSLGQGAGETQY
v_gene: TRBV6-6; CDR3aa: ASSYLGWETQY
v_gene: TRBV9; CDR3aa: ASGMGSINQPQH
v_gene: TRBV6-1; CDR3aa: ASSEGTSGNYEQY
v_gene: TRBV6-6; CDR3aa: ASSSLVWGLYEQY
v_gene: TRBV6-5; CDR3aa: ASSSNQGVTGELF
v_gene: TRBV18; CDR3aa: ASSFETTYGYT
v_gene: TRBV4-2; CDR3aa: ASSQQQGTQPQH
v_gene: TRBV19; CDR3aa: ASSMSHVGATEAF
v_gene: TRBV7-2; CDR3aa: ASSAYTVQETQY
v_gene: TRBV6-5; CDR3aa: ASSGRGGRAEAF
v_gene: TRBV5-4; CDR3aa: ASSSDSNSPLH
v_gene: TRBV5-5; CDR3aa: ASSLDPSPYEQY